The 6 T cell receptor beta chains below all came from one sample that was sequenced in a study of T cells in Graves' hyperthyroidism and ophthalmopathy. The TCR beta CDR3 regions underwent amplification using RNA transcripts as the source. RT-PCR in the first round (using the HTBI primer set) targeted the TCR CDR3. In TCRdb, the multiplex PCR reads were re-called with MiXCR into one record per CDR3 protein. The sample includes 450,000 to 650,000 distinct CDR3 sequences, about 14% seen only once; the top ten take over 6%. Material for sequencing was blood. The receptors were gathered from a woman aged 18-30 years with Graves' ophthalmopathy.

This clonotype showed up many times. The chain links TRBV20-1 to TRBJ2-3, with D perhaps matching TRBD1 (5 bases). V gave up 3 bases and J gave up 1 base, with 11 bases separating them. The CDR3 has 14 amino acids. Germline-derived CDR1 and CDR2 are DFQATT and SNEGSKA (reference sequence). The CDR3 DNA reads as TGCAGTGCTAGTGGCCAAGGGGGCACAGATACGCAGTATTTT. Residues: CSASGQGGTDTQYF.

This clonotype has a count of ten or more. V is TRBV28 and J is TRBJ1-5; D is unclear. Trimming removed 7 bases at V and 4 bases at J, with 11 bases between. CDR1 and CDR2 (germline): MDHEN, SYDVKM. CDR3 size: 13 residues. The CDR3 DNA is TGTGCCAGCAATAAGGGAGGGAATCAGCCCCAGCATTTT. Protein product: CASNKGGNQPQHF.

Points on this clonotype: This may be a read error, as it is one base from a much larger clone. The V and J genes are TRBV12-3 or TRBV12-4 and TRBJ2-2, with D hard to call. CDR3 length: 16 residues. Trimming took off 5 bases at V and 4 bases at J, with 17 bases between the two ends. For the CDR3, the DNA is TGTGCCAGCAGTGACGTCAATCCTCGGGTCACCGGGGAGCTGTTTTTT. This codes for CASSDVNPRVTGELFF.

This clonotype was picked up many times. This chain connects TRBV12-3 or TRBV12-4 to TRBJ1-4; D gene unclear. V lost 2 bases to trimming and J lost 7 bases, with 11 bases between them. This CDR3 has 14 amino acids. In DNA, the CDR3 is TGTGCCAGCAGTTTACCGGTATTGGGTGAAAAACTGTTTTTT. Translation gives CASSLPVLGEKLFF.

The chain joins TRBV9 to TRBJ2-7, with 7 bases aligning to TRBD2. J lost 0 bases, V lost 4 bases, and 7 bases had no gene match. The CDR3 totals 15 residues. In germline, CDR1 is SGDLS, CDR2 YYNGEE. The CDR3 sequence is CASSSRDYSSYEQYF. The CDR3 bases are TGTGCCAGCAGCTCCCGGGACTACTCCTCCTACGAGCAGTACTTC.

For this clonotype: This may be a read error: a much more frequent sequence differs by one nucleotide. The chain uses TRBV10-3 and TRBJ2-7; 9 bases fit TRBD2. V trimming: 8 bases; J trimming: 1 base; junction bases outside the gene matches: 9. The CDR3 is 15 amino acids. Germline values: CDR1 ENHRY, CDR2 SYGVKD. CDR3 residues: CAIGWREGESYEQYF. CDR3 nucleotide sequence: TGTGCCATCGGATGGCGGGAGGGCGAATCCTACGAGCAGTACTTC.